The clone carrying this T cell receptor beta chain showed up just once. Its antigen is unidentified. The sample originates from a study of shared clonotypes between healthy human individuals. Study at large: For every donor, three CD4 naive, three CD4 memory, two CD8 naive and one CD8 memory plates were used. Whole-study findings and limits: Naive CD4 clonotypes were shared across a handful of donors at 4.5% to 6%.

In the study's own analysis: ImmunoSEQ gave junction-only sequences without quality scores, so filtering differed. Generated by immunoSEQ multiplex PCR, the TCRdb table keeps only in-frame clones and is missing some. The V and J calls and the clone size are those of that table, but D and trimming were determined from the DNA. This table has millions of clones, 90% to 95% appearing once. V lost 1 base and J lost 3; bases outside the gene matches: 3. From germline, CDR1 is SGHRS and CDR2 YFSETQ. CDR3 length: 14 amino acids. The source material was naive CD4+ T cells sorted from blood. Documented subset: CD45RA+ positively selected. The gene calls are TRBV5-1 and TRBJ2-7; 8 positions agree with TRBD1. The receptor was isolated from a man aged 18 to 29 in good health. In nucleotides, the CDR3 is TGCGCCAGCAGCTTGATAGGACAGGGCTACGAGCAGTACTTC. Encoded protein: CASSLIGQGYEQYF. Full variable domain (remainder filled in from reference TRBV5-1 and TRBJ2-7): KAGVTQTPRYLIKTRGQQVTLSCSPISGHRSVSWYQQTPGQGLQFLFEYFSETQRNKGNFPGRFSGRQFSNSRSEMNVSTLELGDSALYLCASSLIGQGYEQYFGPGTRLTVT.